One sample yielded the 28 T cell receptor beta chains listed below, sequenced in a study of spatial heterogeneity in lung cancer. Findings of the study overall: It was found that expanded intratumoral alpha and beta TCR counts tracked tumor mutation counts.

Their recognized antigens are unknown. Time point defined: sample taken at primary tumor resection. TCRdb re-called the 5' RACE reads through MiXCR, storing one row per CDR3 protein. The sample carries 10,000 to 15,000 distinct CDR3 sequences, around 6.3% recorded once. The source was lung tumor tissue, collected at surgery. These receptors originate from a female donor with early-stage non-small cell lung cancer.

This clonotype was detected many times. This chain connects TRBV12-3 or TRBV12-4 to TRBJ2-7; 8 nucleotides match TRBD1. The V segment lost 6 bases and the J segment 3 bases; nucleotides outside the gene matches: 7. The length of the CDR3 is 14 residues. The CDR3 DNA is TGTGCCAGCAGCGCCGGGACAGGTATCTACGAGCAGTACTTC. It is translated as CASSAGTGIYEQYF.

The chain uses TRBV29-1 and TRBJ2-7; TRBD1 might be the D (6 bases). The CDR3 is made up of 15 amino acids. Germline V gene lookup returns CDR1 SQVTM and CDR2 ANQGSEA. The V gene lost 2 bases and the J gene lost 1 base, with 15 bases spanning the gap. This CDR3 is CSVEKIPGQSYEQYF. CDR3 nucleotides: TGCAGCGTTGAAAAGATACCTGGACAGTCCTACGAGCAGTACTTC.

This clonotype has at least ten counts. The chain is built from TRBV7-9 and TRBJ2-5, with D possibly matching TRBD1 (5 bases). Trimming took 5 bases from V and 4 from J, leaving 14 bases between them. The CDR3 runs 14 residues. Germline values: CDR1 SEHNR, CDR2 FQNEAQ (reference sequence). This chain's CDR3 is CASSPDFRVETQYF. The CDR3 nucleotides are TGTGCCAGCAGCCCCGACTTCAGGGTAGAGACCCAGTACTTC.

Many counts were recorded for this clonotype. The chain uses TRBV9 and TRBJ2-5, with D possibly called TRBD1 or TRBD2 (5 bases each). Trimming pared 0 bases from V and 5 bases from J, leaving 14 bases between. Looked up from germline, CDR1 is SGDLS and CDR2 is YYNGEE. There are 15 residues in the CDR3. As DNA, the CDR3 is TGTGCCAGCAGCGTAGGGCCGACCTGGGGGGAGACCCAGTACTTC. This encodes CASSVGPTWGETQYF.

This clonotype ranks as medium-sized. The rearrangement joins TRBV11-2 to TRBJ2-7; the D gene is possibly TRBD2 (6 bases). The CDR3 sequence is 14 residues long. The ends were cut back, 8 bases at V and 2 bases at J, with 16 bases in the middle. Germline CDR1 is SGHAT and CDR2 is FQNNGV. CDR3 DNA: TGTGCCAGCCCGCCGGGACTTCGGGCCTACGAGCAGTACTTC. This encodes CASPPGLRAYEQYF.

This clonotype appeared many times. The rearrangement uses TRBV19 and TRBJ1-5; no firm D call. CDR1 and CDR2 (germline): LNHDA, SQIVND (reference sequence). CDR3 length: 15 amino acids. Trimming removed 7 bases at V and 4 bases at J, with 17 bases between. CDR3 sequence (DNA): TGTGCCAGTACCTGGGATTCCCGATCAAATCAGCCCCAGCATTTT. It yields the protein CASTWDSRSNQPQHF.

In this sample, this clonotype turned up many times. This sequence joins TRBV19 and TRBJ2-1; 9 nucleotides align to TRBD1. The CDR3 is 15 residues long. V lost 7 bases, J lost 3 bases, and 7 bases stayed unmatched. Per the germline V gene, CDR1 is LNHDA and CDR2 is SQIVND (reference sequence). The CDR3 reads CASNLQGAGYNEQFF. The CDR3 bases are TGTGCCAGTAATCTACAGGGGGCTGGCTACAATGAGCAGTTCTTC.

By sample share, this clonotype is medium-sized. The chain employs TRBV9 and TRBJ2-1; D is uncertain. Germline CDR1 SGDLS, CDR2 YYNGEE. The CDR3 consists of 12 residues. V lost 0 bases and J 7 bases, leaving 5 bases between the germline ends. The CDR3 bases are TGTGCCAGCAGCGTAGGGTGGAATGAGCAGTTCTTC. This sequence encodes CASSVGWNEQFF.

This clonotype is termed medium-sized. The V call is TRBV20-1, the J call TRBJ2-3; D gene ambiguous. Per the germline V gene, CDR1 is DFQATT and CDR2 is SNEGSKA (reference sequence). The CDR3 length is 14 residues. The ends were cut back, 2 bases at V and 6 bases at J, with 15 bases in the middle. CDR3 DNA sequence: TGCAGTGCTAGAACAGACTCGTTAGGGGATACGCAGTATTTT. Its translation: CSARTDSLGDTQYF.

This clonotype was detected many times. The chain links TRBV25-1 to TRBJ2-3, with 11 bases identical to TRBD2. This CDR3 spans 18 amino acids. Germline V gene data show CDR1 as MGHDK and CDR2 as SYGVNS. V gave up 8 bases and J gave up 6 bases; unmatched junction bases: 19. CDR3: CASRGRVTSGKESDTQYF. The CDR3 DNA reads TGTGCCAGCCGCGGACGGGTGACTAGCGGGAAGGAGTCGGATACGCAGTATTTT.

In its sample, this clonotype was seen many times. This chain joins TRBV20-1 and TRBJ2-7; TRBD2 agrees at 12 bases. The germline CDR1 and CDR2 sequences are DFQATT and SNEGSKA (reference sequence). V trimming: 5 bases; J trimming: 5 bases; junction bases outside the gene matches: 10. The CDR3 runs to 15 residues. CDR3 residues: CSALFLAGGRHEQYF. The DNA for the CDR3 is TGCAGTGCTTTGTTTCTAGCGGGAGGGCGCCACGAGCAGTACTTC.

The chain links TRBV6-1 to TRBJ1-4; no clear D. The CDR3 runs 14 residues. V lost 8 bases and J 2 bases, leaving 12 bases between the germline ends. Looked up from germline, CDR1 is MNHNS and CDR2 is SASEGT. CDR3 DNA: TGTGCCAGCCGGGCGAGTGGGACTAATGAAAAACTGTTTTTT. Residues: CASRASGTNEKLFF.

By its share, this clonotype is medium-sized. The CDR3 bases are TGTGCCTGGAGTGTTTCTAGACTAGCAGATACGCAGTATTTT. This gives the protein CAWSVSRLADTQYF. The V gene is TRBV30, the J gene TRBJ2-3; D may be TRBD2 (6 bases). V was clipped by 0 bases and J by 4 bases, with 11 bases between them. Germline V gene lookup returns CDR1 GTSNPN and CDR2 SVGIG (reference sequence). The CDR3 has 14 residues.

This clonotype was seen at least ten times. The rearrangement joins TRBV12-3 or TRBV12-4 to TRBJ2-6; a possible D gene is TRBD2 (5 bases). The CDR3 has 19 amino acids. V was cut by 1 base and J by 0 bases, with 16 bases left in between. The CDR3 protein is CASSLVSAAGLSGANVLTF. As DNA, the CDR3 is TGTGCCAGCAGTTTAGTCAGTGCGGCGGGCCTCTCTGGGGCCAACGTCCTGACTTTC.

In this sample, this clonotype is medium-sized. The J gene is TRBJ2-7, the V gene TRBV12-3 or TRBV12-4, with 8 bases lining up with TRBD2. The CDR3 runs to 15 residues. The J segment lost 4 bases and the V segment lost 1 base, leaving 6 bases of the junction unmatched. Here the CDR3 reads CASSLGSGGPYEQYF. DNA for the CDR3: TGTGCCAGCAGTTTAGGGTCGGGAGGGCCGTACGAGCAGTACTTC.

CDR3 in DNA: TGCGCCAGCAGCTTGGTCACTAGCGGGAGCTACGAGCAGTACTTC. This encodes CASSLVTSGSYEQYF. The rearrangement joins TRBV5-1 to TRBJ2-7, with 11 nucleotides matching TRBD2. Trimming at V came to 0 bases and at J to 3 bases, leaving 2 bases not matched to a gene. The CDR3 spans 15 residues. The germline V gene has CDR1 SGHRS and CDR2 YFSETQ. Full variable domain (remainder filled in from reference TRBV5-1 and TRBJ2-7): KAGVTQTPRYLIKTRGQQVTLSCSPISGHRSVSWYQQTPGQGLQFLFEYFSETQRNKGNFPGRFSGRQFSNSRSEMNVSTLELGDSALYLCASSLVTSGSYEQYFGPGTRLTVT.

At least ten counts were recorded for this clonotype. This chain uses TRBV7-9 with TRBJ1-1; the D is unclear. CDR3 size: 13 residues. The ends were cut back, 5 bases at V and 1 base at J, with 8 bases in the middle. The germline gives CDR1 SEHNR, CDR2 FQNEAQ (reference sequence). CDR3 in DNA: TGTGCCAGCAGCCAGCACACGAACACTGAAGCTTTCTTT. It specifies CASSQHTNTEAFF.

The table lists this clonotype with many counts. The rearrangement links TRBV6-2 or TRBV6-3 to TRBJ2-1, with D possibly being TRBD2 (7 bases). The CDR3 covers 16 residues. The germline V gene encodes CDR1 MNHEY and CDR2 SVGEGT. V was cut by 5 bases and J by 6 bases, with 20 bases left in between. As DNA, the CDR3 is TGTGCCAGCAGTAGACGGGGGGCCGGAGTGGTCAATGAGCAGTTCTTC. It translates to CASSRRGAGVVNEQFF.

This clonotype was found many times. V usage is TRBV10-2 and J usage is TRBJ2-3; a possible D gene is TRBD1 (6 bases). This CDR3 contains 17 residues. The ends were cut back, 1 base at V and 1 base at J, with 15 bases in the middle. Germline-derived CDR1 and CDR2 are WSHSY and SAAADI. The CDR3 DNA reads TGCGCCAGCAGTGAGTTCTTGGGGGCGCGGGGCACAGATACGCAGTATTTT. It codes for CASSEFLGARGTDTQYF.

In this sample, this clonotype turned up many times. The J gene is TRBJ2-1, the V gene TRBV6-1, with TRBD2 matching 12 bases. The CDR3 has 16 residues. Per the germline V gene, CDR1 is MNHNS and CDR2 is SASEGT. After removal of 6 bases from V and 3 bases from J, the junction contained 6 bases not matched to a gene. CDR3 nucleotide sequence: TGTGCCAGCAGATCCGGACTAGCGGGACTCTACAATGAGCAGTTCTTC. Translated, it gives CASRSGLAGLYNEQFF.

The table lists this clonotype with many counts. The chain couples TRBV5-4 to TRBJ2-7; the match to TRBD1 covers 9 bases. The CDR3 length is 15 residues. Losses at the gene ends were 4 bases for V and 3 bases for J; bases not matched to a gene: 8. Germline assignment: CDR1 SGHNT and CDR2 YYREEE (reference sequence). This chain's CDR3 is CASSTGGQGFYEQYF. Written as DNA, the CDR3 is TGTGCCAGCAGCACCGGGGGACAGGGATTCTACGAGCAGTACTTC.

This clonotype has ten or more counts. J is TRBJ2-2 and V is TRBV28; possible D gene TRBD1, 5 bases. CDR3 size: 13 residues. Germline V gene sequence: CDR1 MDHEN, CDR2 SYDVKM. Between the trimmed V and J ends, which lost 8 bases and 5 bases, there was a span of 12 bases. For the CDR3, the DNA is TGTGCCAGCGGTAATCAGGGTACCGGGGAGCTGTTTTTT. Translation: CASGNQGTGELFF.

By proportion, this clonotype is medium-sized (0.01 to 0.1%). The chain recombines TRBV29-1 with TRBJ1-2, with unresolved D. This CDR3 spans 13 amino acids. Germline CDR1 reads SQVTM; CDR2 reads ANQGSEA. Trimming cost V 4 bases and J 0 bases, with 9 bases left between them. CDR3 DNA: TGCAGCGTTGTGGCCCGTCCTAACTATGGCTACACCTTC. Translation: CSVVARPNYGYTF.

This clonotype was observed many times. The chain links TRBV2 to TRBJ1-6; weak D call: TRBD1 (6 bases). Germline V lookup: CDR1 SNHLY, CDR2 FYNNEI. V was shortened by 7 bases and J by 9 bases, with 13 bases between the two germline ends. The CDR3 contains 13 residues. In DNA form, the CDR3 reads TGTGCCAGCATCCGGGGGGCAGGTTCACCCCTCCACTTT. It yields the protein CASIRGAGSPLHF.

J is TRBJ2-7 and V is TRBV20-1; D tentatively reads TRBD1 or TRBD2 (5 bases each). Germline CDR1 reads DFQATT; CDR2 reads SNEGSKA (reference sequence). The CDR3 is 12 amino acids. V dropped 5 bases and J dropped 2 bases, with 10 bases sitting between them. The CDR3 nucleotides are TGCAGTGCTGGGGGACCGGCCTACGAGCAGTACTTC. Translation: CSAGGPAYEQYF.

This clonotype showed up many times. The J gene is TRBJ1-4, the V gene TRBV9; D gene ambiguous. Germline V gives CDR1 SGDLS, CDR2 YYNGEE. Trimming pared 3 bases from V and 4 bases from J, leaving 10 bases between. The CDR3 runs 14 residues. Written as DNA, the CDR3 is TGTGCCAGCAGCGCCCGTGAGGGTAATGAAAAACTGTTTTTT. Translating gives CASSAREGNEKLFF.

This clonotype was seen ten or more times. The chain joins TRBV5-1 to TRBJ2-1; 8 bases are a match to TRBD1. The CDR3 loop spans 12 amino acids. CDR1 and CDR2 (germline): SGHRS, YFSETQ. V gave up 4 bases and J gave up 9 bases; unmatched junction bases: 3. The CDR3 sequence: CASSQGTGEQFF. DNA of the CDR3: TGCGCCAGCAGCCAGGGGACAGGTGAGCAGTTCTTC.

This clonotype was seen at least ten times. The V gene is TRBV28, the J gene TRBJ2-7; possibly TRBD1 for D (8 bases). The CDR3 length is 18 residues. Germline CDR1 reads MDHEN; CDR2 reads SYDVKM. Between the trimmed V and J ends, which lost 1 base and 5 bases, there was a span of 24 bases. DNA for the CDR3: TGTGCCAGCAGTTTATCGGGTTTAGGGAGGGGACAGGTCAACGAGCAGTACTTC. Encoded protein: CASSLSGLGRGQVNEQYF.